The clone carrying this T cell receptor (beta chain) has at least ten counts. Its target is unknown. With the read ending 3 residues before the CDR3 end, the germline J gene is used to fill in that end. This specimen belongs to a study of T cell clonality in common variable immunodeficiency. General study findings and limits: T cell subpopulation sequencing would be needed to explain CVID clonality.

Control and CVID samples contributed equal amounts of genomic DNA. Sequencing used immunoSEQ multiplex PCR; TCRdb keeps in-frame clones, though not all of them. The counts give 75,000 to 85,000 clones, none of them seen only once; 0.75% to 1% is held by the top ten. Germline-derived CDR1 and CDR2 are DFQATT and SNEGSKA (reference sequence). The trim removed 1 base at V and 2 bases at J, leaving 14 bases unmatched. The CDR3 runs 20 residues. V gene TRBV20-1 combines with J gene TRBJ2-3, with 14 bases matching TRBD2. Sequenced material: peripheral blood mononuclear cells. The clonotype was recovered from a person aged 18 to 75 in good health. CDR3 protein: CSARGAGLAGVTPYTDTQYF. Partial CDR3 DNA: TGCAGTGCTAGAGGGGCGGGACTAGCGGGAGTTACACCCTACACAGATACG.